The entry that follows covers one TCR beta chain sequence. This clonotype occurred many times. Its recognized antigen is unknown. The input lacks base qualities; no much larger clone sits a single base away. The sample belongs to a study of T-cell reconstitution after alpha-beta-depleted transplantation in children (dated by TCRdb to 2016 to 2017). A note on the overall study: T-cell immune reconstitution after TCRalphabeta/CD19-depleted allogeneic hematopoietic cell transplantation in children was quantitatively tracked in the study by means of TCR repertoire profiling. Overall results and qualifications from the work: The high TCRbeta diversity at day 60 in some patients was ascribed to recipient T cells and intrathymic progenitors that had survived conditioning. Apparently early alphabetaT-cell count recovery about two months after transplant reportedly relied on only several hundred rapidly expanded clones derived from non-depleted graft cells. The frequencies of hyperexpanded clones fell over the following months, and after one year, T-cell counts and TCRbeta diversity were mostly attributed to newly produced T cells.

The library came from PCR. TCRdb records Illumina HiSeq 2500 as the sequencer. TCR libraries were prepared with molecular barcoding, using unique molecular identifiers to normalize TCRbeta repertoire quantification. The raw public data were reprocessed by TCRdb itself: fastp quality trimming at Q25, MiXCR clonotype calling, in-frame beta chains only. Every CDR3 protein is listed once, alongside the most common genes and DNA of its rows. The sample profile shows fewer than 700,000 distinct CDR3 sequences; about an eighth of them were found once. In total, the top ten clones hold around 2.2% of the sample. The treatment or condition label, read with the paper, signifies: allogeneic hematopoietic cell transplantation with graft depleted of TCRalphabeta T cells and CD19 B cells. TCRalphabeta/CD19-depleted allogeneic hematopoietic cell grafts were given to the transplant recipients, all of whom were children.

The sequencing used PBMCs, mostly from graft donor cells, collected 360 days after TCRalphabeta/CD19-depleted stem cell transplant. This sequence originates from a male patient between 5 and 17 years old who had a stem cell transplant for acute myeloid leukemia, so the T cells may come from the graft donor.

The CDR3 in this case is CSVKGGMDIQYF. The sequenced DNA is TGCAGCGTTAAGGGGGGAATGGACATTCAGTACTTC. The rearranged segments are TRBV29-1 and TRBJ2-4; the D gene cannot be resolved beyond TRBD1 or TRBD2, each matching 6 bases. Trimming takes 5 bases from V and 8 bases from J, and the germline ends sit 13 bases apart. The CDR3 sequence holds 12 residues, the cysteine and phenylalanine included. The retained sequence is limited to the CDR3, 36 bases, with the frame set at the first base. CDR1 SQVTM and CDR2 ANQGSEA are derived from the germline V gene. The CDR3 plus the reference TRBV29-1 and TRBJ2-4 genes for the other parts give the full variable domain: SAVISQKPSRDICQRGTSLTIQCQVDSQVTMMFWYRQQPGQSLTLIATANQGSEATYESGFVIDKFPISRPNLTFSTLTVSNMSPEDSSIYLCSVKGGMDIQYFGAGTRLSVL.